This T cell receptor (beta chain) was captured in a study of metastatic and nonmetastatic thyroid tumors. Overall study context: Blood and tumor or nodule tissue repertoires from malignant and benign thyroid patients were compared. Notes on the study in general: According to reports, the diversity of TCR beta was significantly higher in malignant thyroid tumors than in benign nodules, and this held in both blood and tumor samples.

All patients were treatment-naive before thyroid surgery. To note about this clone: The antigen remains unidentified.

The germline gives CDR1 MNHEY, CDR2 SVGEGT. CDR3 size: 17 residues. Trimming took 6 bases from V and 3 from J, leaving 20 bases between them. Authors' data handling: CDR3 differences across clinicopathological groups were used to build a distant-metastasis classifier for papillary thyroid cancer. Via MiXCR, TCRdb re-called the PCR reads. None of the V and J calls come from the authors' own analysis; TCRdb made them. The data contain 25,000 to 30,000 clones, around a quarter of them singletons. Sequencing was carried out using blood. The rearrangement links TRBV6-2 or TRBV6-3 to TRBJ2-2; possible D gene TRBD2, 5 bases. This TCR was sampled from a female donor with papillary thyroid cancer or a benign thyroid nodule (not recorded which). Some clones in this sample may be carry-over from other donors' samples. CDR3 protein: CASSSLFRSSDTGELFF. The CDR3 region has the DNA TGTGCCAGCAGCTCCCTATTTAGAAGTAGCGACACCGGGGAGCTGTTTTTT.